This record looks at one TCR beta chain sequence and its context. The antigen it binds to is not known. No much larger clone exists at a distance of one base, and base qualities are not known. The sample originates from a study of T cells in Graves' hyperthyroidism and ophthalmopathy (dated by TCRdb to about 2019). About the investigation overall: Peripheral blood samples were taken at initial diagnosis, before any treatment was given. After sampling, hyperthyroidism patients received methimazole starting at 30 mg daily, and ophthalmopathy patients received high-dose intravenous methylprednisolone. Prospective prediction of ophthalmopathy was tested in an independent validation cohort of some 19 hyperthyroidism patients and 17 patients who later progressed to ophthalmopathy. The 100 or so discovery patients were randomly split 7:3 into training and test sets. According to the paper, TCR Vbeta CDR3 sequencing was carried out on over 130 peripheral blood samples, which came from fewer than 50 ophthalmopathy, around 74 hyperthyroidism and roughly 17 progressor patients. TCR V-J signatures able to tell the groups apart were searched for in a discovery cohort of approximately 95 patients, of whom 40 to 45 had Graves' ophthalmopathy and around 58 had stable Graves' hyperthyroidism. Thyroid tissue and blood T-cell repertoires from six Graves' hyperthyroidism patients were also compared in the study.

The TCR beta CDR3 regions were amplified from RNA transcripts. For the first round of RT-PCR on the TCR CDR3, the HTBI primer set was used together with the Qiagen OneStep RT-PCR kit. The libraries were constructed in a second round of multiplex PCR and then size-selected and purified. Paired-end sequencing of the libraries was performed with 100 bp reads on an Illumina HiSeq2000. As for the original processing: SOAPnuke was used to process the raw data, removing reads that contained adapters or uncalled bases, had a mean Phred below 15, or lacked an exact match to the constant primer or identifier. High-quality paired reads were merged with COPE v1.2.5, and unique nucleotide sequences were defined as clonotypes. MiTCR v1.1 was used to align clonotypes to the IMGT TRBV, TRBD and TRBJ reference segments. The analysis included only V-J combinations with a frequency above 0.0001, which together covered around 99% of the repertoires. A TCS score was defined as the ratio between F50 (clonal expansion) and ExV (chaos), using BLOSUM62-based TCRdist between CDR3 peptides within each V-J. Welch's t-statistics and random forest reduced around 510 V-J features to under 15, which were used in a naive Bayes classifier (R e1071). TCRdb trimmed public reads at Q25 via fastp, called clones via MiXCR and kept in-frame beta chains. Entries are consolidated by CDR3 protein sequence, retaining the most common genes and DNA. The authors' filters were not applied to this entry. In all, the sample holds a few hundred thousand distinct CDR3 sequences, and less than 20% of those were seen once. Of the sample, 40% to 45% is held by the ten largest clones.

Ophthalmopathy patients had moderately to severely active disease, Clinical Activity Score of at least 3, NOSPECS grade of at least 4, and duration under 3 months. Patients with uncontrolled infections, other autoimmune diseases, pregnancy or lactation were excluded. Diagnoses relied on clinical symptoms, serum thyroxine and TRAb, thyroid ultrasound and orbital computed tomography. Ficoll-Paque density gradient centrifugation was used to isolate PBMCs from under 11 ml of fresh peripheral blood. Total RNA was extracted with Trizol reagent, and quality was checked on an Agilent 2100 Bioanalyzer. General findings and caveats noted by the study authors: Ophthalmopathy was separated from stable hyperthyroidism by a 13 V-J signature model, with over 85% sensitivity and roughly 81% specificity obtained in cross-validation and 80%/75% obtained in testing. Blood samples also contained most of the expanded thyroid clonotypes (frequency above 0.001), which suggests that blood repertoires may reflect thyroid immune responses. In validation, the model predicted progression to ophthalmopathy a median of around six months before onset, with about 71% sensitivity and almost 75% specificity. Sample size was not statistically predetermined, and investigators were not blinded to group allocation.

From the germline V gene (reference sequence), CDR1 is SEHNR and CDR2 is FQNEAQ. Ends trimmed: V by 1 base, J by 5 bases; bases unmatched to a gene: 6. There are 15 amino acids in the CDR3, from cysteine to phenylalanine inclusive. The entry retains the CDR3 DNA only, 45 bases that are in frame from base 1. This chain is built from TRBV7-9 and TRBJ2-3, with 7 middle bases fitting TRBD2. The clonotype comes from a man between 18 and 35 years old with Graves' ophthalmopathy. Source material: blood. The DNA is TGTGCCAGCAGCTTAGGAGCGGGGATCGGAGATACGCAGTATTTT. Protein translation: CASSLGAGIGDTQYF.